The clone carrying this TCR beta chain has at least ten counts. Its antigen is as yet unknown. Per germline, CDR1 KGHSH and CDR2 LQKENI. With 0 bases removed from V and 2 bases from J, the gap between germline ends came to 8 bases. This CDR3 spans 14 amino acids. As to time point: blood at routine non-recurrence follow-up after resection. Unsorted samples of tumor, nontumor lung or frozen PBMC had their whole RNA sequenced. TCRdb recomputed calls from the 5' RACE reads with MiXCR, one row per CDR3 protein. The top ten hold around a sixth of the sample, which has some 110,000 distinct CDR3 sequences, less than 15% seen once. These data originate in a study of spatial heterogeneity in lung cancer. General study results and limits: Ubiquitous expanded tumor TCRs surfaced in blood more at resection than they did at follow-up.

The receptor's source is a male donor with early-stage non-small cell lung cancer. The chain combines TRBV18 with TRBJ2-7, with D tentatively TRBD2 (5 bases). The sample in question was PBMCs, obtained at follow-up. The CDR3 is CASSPPTGTYEQYF. The CDR3 nucleotides read TGTGCCAGCTCACCACCTACCGGGACCTACGAGCAGTACTTC.